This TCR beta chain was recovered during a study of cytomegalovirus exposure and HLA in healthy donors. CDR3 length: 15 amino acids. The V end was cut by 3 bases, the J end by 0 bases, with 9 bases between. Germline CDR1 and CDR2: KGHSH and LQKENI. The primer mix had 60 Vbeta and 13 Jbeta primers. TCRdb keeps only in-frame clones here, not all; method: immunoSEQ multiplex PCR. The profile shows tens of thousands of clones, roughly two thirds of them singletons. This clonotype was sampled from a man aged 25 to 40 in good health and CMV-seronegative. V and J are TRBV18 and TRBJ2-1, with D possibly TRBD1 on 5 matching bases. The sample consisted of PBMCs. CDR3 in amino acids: CASSPKGHSYNEQFF. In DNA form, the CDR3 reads TGTGCCAGCTCACCGAAGGGGCACTCCTACAATGAGCAGTTCTTC.